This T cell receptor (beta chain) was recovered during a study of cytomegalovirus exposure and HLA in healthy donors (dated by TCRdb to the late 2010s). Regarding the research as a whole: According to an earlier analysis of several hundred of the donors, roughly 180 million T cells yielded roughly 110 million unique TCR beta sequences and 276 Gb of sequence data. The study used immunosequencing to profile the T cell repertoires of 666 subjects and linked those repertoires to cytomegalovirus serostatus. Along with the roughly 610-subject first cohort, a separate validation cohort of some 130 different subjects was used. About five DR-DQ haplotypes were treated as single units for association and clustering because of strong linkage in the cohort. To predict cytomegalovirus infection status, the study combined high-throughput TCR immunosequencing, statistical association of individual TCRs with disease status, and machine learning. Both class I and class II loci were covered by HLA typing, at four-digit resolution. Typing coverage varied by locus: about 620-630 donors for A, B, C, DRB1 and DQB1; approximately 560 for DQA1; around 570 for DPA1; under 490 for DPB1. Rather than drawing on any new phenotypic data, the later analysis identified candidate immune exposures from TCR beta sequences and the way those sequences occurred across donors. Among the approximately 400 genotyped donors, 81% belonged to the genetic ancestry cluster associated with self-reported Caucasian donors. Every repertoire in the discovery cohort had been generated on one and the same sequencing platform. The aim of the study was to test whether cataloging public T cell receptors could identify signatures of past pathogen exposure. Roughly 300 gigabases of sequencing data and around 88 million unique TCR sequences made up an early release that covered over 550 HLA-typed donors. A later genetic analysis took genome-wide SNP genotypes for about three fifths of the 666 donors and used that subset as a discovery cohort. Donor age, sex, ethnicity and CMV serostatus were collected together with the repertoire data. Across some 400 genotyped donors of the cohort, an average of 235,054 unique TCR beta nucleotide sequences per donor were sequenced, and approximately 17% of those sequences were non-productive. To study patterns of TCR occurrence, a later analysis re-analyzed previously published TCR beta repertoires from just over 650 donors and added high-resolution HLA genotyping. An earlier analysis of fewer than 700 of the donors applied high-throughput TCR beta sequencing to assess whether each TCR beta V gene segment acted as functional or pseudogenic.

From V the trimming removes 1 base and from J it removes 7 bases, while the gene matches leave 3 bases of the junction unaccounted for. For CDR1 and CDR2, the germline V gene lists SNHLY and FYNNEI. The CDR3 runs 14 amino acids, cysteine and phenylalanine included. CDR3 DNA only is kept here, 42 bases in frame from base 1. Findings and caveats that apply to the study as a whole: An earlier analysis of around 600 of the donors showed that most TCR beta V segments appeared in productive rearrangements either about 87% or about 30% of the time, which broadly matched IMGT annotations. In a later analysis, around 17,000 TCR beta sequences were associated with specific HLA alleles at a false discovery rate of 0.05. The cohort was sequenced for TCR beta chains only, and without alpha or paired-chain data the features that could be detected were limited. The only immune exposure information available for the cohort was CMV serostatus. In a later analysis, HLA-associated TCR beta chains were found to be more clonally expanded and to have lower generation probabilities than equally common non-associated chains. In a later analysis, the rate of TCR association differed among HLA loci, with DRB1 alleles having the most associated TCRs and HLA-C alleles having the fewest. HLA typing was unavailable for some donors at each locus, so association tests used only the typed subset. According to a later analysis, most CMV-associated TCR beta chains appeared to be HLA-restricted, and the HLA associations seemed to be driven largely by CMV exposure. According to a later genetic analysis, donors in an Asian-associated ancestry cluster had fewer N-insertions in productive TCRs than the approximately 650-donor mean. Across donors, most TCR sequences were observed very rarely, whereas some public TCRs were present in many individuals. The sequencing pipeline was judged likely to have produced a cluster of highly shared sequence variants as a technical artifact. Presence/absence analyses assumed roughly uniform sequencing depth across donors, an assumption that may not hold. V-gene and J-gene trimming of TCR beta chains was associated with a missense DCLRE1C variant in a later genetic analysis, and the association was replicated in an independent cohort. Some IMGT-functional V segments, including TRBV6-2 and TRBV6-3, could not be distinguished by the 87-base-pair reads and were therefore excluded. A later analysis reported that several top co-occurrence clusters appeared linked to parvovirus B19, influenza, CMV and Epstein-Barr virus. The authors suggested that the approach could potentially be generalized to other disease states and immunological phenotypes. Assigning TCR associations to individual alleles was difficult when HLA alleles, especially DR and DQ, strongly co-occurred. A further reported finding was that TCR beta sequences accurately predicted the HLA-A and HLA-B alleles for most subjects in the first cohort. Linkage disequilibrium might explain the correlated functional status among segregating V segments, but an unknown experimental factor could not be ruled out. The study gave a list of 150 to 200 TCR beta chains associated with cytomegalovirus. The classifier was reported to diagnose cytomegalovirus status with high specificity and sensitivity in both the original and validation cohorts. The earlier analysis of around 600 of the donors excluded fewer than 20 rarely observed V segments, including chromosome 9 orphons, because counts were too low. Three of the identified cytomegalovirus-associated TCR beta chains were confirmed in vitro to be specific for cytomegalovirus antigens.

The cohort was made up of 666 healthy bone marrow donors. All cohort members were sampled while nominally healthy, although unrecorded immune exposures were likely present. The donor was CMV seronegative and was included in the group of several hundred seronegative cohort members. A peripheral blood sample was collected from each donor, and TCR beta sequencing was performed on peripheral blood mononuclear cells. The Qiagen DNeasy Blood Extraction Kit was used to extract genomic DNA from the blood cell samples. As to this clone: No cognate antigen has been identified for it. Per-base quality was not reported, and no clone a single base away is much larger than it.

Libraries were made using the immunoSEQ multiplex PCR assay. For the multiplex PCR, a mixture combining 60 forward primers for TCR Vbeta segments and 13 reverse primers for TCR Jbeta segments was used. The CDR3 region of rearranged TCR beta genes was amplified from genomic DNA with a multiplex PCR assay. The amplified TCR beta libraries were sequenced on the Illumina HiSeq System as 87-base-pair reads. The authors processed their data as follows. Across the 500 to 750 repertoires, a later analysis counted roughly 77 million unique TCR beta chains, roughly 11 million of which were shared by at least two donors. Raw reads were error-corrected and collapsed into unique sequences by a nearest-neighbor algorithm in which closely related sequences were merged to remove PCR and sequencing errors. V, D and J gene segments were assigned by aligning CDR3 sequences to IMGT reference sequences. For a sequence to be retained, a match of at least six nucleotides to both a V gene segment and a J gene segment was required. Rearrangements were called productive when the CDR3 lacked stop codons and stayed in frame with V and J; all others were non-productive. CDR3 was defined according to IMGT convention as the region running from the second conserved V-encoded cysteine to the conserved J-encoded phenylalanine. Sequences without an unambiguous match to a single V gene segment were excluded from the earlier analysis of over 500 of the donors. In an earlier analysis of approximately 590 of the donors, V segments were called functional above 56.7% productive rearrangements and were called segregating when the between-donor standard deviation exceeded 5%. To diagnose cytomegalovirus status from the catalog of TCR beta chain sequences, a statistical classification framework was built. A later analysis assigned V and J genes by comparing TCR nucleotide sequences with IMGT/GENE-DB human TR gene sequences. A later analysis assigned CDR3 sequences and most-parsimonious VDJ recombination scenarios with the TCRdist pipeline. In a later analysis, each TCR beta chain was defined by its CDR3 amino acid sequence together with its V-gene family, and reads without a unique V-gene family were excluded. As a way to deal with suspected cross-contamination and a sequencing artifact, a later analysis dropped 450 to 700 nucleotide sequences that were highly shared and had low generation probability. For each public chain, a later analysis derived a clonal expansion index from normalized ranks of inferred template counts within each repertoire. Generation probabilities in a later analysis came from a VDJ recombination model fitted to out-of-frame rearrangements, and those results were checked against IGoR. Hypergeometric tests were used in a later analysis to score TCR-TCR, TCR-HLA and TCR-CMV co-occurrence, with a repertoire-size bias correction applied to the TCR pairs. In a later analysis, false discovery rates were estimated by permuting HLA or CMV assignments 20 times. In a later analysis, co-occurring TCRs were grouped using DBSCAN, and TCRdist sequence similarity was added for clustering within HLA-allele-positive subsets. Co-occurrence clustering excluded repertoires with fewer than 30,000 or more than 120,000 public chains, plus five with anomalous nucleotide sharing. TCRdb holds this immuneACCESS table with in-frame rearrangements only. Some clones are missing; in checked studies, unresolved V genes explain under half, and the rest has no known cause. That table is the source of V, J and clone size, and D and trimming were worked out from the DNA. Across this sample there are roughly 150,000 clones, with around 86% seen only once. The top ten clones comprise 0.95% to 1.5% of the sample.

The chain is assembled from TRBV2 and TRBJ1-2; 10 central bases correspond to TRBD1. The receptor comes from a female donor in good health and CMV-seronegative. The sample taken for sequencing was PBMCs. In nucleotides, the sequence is TGTGCCAGCAGTGAAGGACAGGGGGCCTTTGGCTACACCTTC. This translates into CASSEGQGAFGYTF.